Below, one T cell receptor (beta chain) is given with its context. The V segment lost 5 bases and the J segment 2 bases; nucleotides outside the gene matches: 2. CDR1 and CDR2 from the germline V gene are SEHNR and FQNEAQ (reference sequence). There are 14 residues in the CDR3. This sample is part of a study of CD8+ T cells in alopecia areata. Treatment specified: oral pan-JAK inhibitor, 5-10 mg twice daily. RNA, once extracted, was reverse transcribed into cDNA for use as the sequencing template. Sequenced by immunoSEQ multiplex PCR; TCRdb stores in-frame clones only, minus some. This table holds 120,000 or so clones, over 55% found once.

The V gene is TRBV7-9, the J gene TRBJ2-7, with 11 positions matching TRBD2. Sequenced here: CD4+ T cells sorted from blood, sampled at week 4, from a patient treated with tofacitinib. The receptor was isolated from a human donor with alopecia areata. The DNA for the CDR3 is TGTGCCAGCAGCGAGACTAGCGGGGCCTACGAGCAGTACTTC. This translates into CASSETSGAYEQYF.